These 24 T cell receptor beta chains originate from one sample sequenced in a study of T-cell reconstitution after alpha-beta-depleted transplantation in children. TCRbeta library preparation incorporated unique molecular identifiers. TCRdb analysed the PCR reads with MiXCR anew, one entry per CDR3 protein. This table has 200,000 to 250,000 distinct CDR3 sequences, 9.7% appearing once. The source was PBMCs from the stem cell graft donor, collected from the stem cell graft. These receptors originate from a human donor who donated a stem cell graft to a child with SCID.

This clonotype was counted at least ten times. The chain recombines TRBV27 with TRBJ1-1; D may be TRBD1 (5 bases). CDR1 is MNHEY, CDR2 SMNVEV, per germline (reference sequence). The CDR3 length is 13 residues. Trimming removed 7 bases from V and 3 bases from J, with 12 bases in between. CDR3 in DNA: TGTGCCAGCACTCCTGGAGGGGACACTGAAGCTTTCTTT. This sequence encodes CASTPGGDTEAFF.

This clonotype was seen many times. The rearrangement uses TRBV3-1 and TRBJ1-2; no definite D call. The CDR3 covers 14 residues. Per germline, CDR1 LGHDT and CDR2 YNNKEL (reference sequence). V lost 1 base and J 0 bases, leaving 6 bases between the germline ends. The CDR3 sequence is CASSQGGANYGYTF. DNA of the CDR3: TGTGCCAGCAGCCAAGGAGGTGCTAACTATGGCTACACCTTC.

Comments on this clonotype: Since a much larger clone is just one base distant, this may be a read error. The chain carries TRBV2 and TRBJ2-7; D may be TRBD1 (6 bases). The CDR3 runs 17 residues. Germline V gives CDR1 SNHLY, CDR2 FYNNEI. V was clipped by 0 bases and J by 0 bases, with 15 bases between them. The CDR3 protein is CASSEATGRGYSYEQYF. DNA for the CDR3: TGTGCCAGCAGTGAAGCGACTGGTAGGGGGTACTCCTACGAGCAGTACTTC.

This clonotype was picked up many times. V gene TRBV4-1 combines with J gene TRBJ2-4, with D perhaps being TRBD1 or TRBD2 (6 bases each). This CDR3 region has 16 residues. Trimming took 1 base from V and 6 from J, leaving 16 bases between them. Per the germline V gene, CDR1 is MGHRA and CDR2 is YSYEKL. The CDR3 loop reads CASSQGIRGVLNIQYF. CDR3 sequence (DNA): TGCGCCAGCAGCCAAGGGATAAGGGGGGTCTTAAACATTCAGTACTTC.

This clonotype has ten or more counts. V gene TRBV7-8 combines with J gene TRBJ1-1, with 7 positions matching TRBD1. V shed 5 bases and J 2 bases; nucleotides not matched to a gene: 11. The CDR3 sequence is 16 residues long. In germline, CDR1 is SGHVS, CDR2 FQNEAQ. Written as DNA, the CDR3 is TGTGCCAGCAGCCCCATGGCCGGGACAGCAAACACTGAAGCTTTCTTT. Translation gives CASSPMAGTANTEAFF.

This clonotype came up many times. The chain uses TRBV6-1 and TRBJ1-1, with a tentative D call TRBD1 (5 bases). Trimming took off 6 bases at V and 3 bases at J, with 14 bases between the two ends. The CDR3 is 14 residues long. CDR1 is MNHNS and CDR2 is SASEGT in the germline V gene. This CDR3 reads CASRRGLGDTEAFF. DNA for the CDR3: TGTGCCAGCAGACGCGGTCTGGGGGACACTGAAGCTTTCTTT.

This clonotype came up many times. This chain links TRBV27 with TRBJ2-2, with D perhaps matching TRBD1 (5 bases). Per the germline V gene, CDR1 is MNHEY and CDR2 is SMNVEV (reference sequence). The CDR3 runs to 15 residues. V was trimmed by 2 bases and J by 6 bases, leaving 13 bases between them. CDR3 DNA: TGTGCCAGCAGTTTAGGGGCCCCCGGAGCCGGGGAGCTGTTTTTT. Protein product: CASSLGAPGAGELFF.

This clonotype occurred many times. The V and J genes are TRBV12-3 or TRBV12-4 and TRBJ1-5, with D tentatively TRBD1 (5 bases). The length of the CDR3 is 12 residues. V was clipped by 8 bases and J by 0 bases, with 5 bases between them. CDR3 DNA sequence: TGTGCCAGCGACAGTAGCAATCAGCCCCAGCATTTT. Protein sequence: CASDSSNQPQHF.

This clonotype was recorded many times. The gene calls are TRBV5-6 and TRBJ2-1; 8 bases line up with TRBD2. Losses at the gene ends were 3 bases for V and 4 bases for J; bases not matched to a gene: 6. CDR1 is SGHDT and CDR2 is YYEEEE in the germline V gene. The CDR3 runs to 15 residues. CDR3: CASSSPGGPYNEQFF. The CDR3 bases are TGTGCCAGCAGCTCCCCGGGGGGGCCTTACAATGAGCAGTTCTTC. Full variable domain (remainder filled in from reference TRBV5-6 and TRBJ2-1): DAGVTQSPTHLIKTRGQQVTLRCSPKSGHDTVSWYQQALGQGPQFIFQYYEEEERQRGNFPDRFSGHQFPNYSSELNVNALLLGDSALYLCASSSPGGPYNEQFFGPGTRLTVL.

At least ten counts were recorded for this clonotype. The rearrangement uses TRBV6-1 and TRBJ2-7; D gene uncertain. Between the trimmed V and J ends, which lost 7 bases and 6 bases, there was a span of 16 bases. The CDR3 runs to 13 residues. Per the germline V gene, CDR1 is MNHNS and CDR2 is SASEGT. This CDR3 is CASTDTSWGEQYF. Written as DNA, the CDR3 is TGTGCCAGCACTGACACCTCGTGGGGCGAGCAGTACTTC.

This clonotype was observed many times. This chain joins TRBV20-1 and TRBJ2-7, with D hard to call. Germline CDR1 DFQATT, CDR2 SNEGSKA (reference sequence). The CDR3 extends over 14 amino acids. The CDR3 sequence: CSPVRVAGLYEQYF. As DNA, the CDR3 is TGCAGCCCCGTAAGGGTCGCCGGGCTCTACGAGCAGTACTTC.

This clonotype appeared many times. The chain's CDR3 is CASSLDGGPTYGYTF. The CDR3 DNA is TGCGCCAGCAGCTTGGATGGGGGACCAACCTATGGCTACACCTTC. The chain is built from TRBV5-1 and TRBJ1-2; D is perhaps TRBD1 (5 bases). The germline V gene encodes CDR1 SGHRS and CDR2 YFSETQ. The CDR3 length is 15 residues. V lost 0 bases to trimming and J lost 4 bases, with 13 bases between them.

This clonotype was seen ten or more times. The DNA for the CDR3 is TGCGCCAGCAGCTTGCAGGGAGGGTCGTTAGATACGCAGTATTTT. Protein sequence: CASSLQGGSLDTQYF. The chain combines TRBV5-1 with TRBJ2-3; 7 nucleotides agree with TRBD2. The CDR3 spans 15 residues. CDR1 and CDR2 (germline): SGHRS, YFSETQ. Trimming cost V 1 base and J 5 bases; bases outside gene matches: 7.

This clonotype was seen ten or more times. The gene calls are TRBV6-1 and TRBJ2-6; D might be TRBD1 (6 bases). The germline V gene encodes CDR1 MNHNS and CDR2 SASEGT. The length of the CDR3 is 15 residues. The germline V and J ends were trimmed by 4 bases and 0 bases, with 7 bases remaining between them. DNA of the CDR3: TGTGCCAGCAGTGGACAGGCCTCTGGGGCCAACGTCCTGACTTTC. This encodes CASSGQASGANVLTF.

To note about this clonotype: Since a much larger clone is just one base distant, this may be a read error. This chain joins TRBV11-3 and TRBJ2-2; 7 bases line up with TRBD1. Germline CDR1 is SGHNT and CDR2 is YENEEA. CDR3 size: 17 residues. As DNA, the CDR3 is TGTGCCAGCAGCCCGAGACAGGGTTCAACGGGCACCGGGGAGCTGATTTTT. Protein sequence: CASSPRQGSTGTGELIF.

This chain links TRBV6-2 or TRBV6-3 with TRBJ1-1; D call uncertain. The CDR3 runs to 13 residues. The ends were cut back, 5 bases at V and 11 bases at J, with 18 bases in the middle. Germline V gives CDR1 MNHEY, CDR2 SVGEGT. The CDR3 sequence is CASSLLAWAGAFF. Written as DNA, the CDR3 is TGTGCCAGCAGTCTTCTCGCCTGGGCTGGGGCTTTCTTT.

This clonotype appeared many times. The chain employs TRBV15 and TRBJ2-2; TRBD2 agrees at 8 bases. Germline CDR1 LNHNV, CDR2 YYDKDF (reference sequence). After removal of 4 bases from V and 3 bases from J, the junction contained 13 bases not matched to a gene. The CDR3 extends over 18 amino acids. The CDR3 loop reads CATSTDLGSGVYTGELFF. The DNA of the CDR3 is TGTGCCACCAGCACCGACCTTGGTAGCGGGGTATACACCGGGGAGCTGTTTTTT. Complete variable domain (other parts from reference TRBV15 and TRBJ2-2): DAMVIQNPRYQVTQFGKPVTLSCSQTLNHNVMYWYQQKSSQAPKLLFHYYDKDFNNEADTPDNFQSRRPNTSFCFLDIRSPGLGDTAMYLCATSTDLGSGVYTGELFFGEGSRLTVL.

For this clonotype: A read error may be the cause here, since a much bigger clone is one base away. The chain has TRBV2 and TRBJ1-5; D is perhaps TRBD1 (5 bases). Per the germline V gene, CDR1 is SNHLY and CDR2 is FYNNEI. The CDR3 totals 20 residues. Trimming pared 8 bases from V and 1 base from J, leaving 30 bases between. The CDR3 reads CASCSHWNARGKGSNQPQHF. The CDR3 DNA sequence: TGTGCCAGCTGCTCTCATTGGAATGCTAGGGGTAAGGGGAGCAATCAGCCCCAGCATTTT.

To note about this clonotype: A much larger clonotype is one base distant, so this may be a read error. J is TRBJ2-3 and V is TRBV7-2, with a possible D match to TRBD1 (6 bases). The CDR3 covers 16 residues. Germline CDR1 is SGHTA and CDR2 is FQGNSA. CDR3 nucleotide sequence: TGTGCCAGCAGCCCTCAGGGGCGCCCTAGCACAGATAGGCAGTATTTT. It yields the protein CASSPQGRPSTDRQYF.

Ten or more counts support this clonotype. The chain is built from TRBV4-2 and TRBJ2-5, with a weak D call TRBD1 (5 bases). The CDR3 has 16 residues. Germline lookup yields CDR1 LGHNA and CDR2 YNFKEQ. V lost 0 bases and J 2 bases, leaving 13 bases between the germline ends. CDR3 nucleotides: TGTGCCAGCAGCCAAGATGGTAAGGGGTCGCAAGAGACCCAGTACTTC. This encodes CASSQDGKGSQETQYF.

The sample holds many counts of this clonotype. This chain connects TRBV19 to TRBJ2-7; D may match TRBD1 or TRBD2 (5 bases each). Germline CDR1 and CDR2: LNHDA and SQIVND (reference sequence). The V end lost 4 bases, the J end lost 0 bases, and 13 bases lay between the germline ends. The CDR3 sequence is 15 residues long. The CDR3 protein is CASSTQTRGSYEQYF. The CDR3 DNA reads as TGTGCCAGTAGTACCCAAACGAGGGGCTCCTACGAGCAGTACTTC.

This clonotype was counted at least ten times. CDR3: CASSPGTSNPRELFF. CDR3 DNA sequence: TGCGCCAGCAGCCCCGGGACCTCTAATCCCAGGGAGCTGTTTTTT. The chain carries TRBV5-1 and TRBJ2-2; tentatively, D is TRBD1 or TRBD2 (5 bases each). This CDR3 spans 15 amino acids. CDR1 is SGHRS and CDR2 is YFSETQ in the germline V gene. Trimming took 4 bases from V and 9 from J, leaving 19 bases between them.

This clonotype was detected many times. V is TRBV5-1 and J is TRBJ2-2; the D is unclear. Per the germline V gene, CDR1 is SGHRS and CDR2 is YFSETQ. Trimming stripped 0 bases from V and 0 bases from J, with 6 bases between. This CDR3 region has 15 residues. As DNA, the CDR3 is TGCGCCAGCAGCTTGGGGCTAGCGAACACCGGGGAGCTGTTTTTT. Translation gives CASSLGLANTGELFF.

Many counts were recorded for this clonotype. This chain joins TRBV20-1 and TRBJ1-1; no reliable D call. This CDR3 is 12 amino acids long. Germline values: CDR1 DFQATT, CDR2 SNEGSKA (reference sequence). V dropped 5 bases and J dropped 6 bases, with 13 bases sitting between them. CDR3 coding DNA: TGCAGTGCTCGGGAGGACTTGGCTGAAGCTTTCTTT. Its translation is CSAREDLAEAFF.